The rows below give T cell receptor beta chains drawn from one sample of a study of blood T cells in healthy people across ages. TCRdb reanalysed the 5' RACE reads using MiXCR and keeps one entry per CDR3 protein. The sample lists more than 1,400,000 distinct CDR3 sequences, 42% occurring once. Sequencing was done on a sample of blood. Source of these receptors: a woman aged 18-35 years in good health. Each CDR3 is given with its conserved first and last residue. The D gene is left open where the match is weak. Expanded clones get a size class; other rows say once, few or many, or leave the size out.

j_call v_call d_call clone_size cdr3_aa cdr3_nt
TRBJ1-3 TRBV2 - - CASRATGTGNTIYF TGTGCCAGCAGAGCAACAGGGACTGGAAACACCATATATTTT
TRBJ2-7 TRBV4-1 - - CASSRTRDNPYEQYF TGCGCCAGCAGCAGGACCCGGGACAACCCCTACGAGCAGTACTTC
TRBJ1-4 TRBV11-2 TRBD1 - CASTGGSGEKLFF TGTGCCAGCACAGGGGGTTCGGGGGAAAAACTGTTTTTT
TRBJ2-1 TRBV2 - - CASSEARPASPNEQFF TGTGCCAGCAGTGAAGCGCGTCCGGCTTCACCAAATGAGCAGTTCTTC
TRBJ2-5 TRBV2 - - CASSEIAIQETQYF TGTGCCAGCAGTGAAATAGCCATCCAAGAGACCCAGTACTTC
TRBJ2-4 TRBV4-1 - many CASSVRLVAKNIQYF TGCGCCAGCAGCGTCCGACTAGTAGCCAAAAACATTCAGTACTTC
TRBJ2-1 TRBV7-7 - few CASSSGGGEYNEQFF TGTGCTAGCAGCTCAGGGGGGGGGGAGTACAATGAGCAGTTCTTC
TRBJ2-7 TRBV5-1 - - CASSLPGLDYEQYF TGCGCCAGCAGCCTTCCGGGACTGGACTACGAGCAGTACTTC
TRBJ2-1 TRBV3-1 - - CASSQVLGFVEQFF TGTGCCAGCAGCCAAGTTCTAGGTTTCGTTGAGCAGTTCTTC
TRBJ2-6 TRBV3-1 - - CASSQKAFGSGANVLTF TGTGCCAGCAGCCAAAAAGCCTTCGGCTCTGGGGCCAACGTCCTGACTTTC
TRBJ2-3 TRBV18 - - CASSPPSTTASTDTQYF TGTGCCAGCTCACCACCGTCGACCACCGCTAGCACAGATACGCAGTATTTT
TRBJ2-5 TRBV3-1 TRBD2 - CASSQIAGGGEQYF TGTGCCAGCAGCCAAATAGCGGGAGGTGGTGAGCAGTACTTC
TRBJ2-3 TRBV20-1 TRBD2 few CSARRGSGRGADTQYF TGCAGTGCTCGGAGGGGTAGCGGGAGAGGTGCAGATACGCAGTATTTT
TRBJ2-3 TRBV24-1 - few CATSDPQGTDTQYF TGTGCCACCAGTGACCCGCAGGGTACAGATACGCAGTATTTT
TRBJ2-7 TRBV5-1 TRBD2 - CASSLLPSGRNHEQYF TGCGCCAGCAGCTTGCTGCCTAGCGGGAGGAATCATGAGCAGTACTTC
TRBJ2-3 TRBV6-5 TRBD2 - CASRGLAVGGTQYF TGTGCCAGCAGGGGGCTAGCGGTTGGAGGGACGCAGTATTTT
TRBJ2-1 TRBV27 - few CASSQTLSGEQFF TGTGCCAGCAGTCAGACTCTCTCAGGGGAGCAGTTCTTC
TRBJ2-7 TRBV6-5 TRBD2 - CASSYSRTSFYEQYF TGTGCCAGCAGTTACTCCCGGACTAGCTTTTACGAGCAGTACTTC
TRBJ2-7 TRBV15 - - CATSSGFTYEQYF TGTGCCACCAGCAGTGGATTTACCTACGAGCAGTACTTC
TRBJ1-6 TRBV20-1 - few CSAGGVPGSPLHF TGCAGTGCTGGCGGGGTCCCGGGTTCACCCCTCCACTTT
TRBJ2-3 TRBV20-1 - - CSASERGSGWSDTQYF TGCAGTGCTAGTGAACGAGGGTCGGGGTGGTCAGATACGCAGTATTTT
TRBJ1-1 TRBV15 - - CATSRDLIRRQKNTEAFF TGTGCCACCAGCAGAGATCTGATACGGAGACAGAAGAACACTGAAGCTTTCTTT
TRBJ2-1 TRBV29-1 - few CSVRSPLEQFF TGCAGCGTTCGTAGCCCACTTGAGCAGTTCTTC
TRBJ2-1 TRBV21-1 - few CASNEGRTGLAGGPFYNEQFF TGTGCCAGCAACGAGGGACGGACGGGACTAGCGGGAGGGCCTTTCTACAATGAGCAGTTCTTC
TRBJ2-1 TRBV29-1 TRBD2 - CSVVGRLTGGREQFF TGCAGCGTTGTGGGTCGTCTAACGGGAGGGCGCGAGCAGTTCTTC
TRBJ1-2 TRBV27 TRBD1 few CASSPPGQGVFGYTF TGTGCCAGCAGTCCCCCGGGACAGGGGGTTTTTGGCTACACCTTC
TRBJ1-1 TRBV20-1 - - CSARDRHLEGAFF TGCAGTGCTAGAGATCGCCATCTCGAGGGAGCTTTCTTT
TRBJ2-1 TRBV20-1 - few CSARDVTSTNEQFF TGCAGTGCTAGAGATGTGACCTCGACCAATGAGCAGTTCTTC
TRBJ2-3 TRBV2 - few CASSEAQWGSTDTQYF TGTGCCAGCAGTGAAGCACAATGGGGGAGCACAGATACGCAGTATTTT
TRBJ1-5 TRBV10-3 - few CAIRESGPSNQPQHF TGTGCCATCAGAGAAAGCGGCCCTAGCAATCAGCCCCAGCATTTT
TRBJ2-5 TRBV4-2 TRBD2 many CASSQELAGIQETQYF TGTGCCAGCAGCCAAGAACTAGCGGGGATCCAAGAGACCCAGTACTTC
TRBJ2-3 TRBV10-3 TRBD2 - CAISESPSGKFDTQYF TGTGCCATCAGTGAGTCGCCTAGCGGGAAATTTGATACGCAGTATTTT
TRBJ1-1 TRBV11-2 - once CASSPQGGRTEAFF TGTGCCAGCAGCCCACAGGGTGGGAGGACTGAAGCTTTCTTT
TRBJ1-5 TRBV15 TRBD1 - CATSADRGLEQPQHF TGTGCCACCAGTGCCGACAGGGGGCTAGAGCAGCCCCAGCATTTT
TRBJ1-2 TRBV12-3/TRBV12-4 - - CASSSTTGTNYGYTF TGTGCCAGCAGTTCCACCACAGGGACCAACTATGGCTACACCTTC
TRBJ2-7 TRBV12-3/TRBV12-4 TRBD2 - CASSQTSGRGSEQYF TGTGCCAGCAGTCAAACTAGCGGGAGAGGGTCTGAGCAGTACTTC
TRBJ2-6 TRBV12-5 - - CASARSGANVLTF TGTGCTAGTGCTCGGTCTGGGGCCAACGTCCTGACTTTC
TRBJ2-2 TRBV4-1 TRBD2 - CASRLSGGSAGELFF TGCGCCAGCAGACTTAGCGGGGGAAGTGCCGGGGAGCTGTTTTTT
TRBJ1-2 TRBV12-5 - - CASGVSGAYGYTF TGTGCTAGTGGGGTCTCGGGAGCGTATGGCTACACCTTC
TRBJ2-1 TRBV11-1 - - CASSRPGGLEQFF TGTGCCAGCAGCCGCCCAGGGGGACTTGAGCAGTTCTTC
TRBJ2-1 TRBV15 - few CATSPIGVDEQFF TGTGCCACCAGCCCTATTGGCGTTGATGAGCAGTTCTTC
TRBJ2-7 TRBV20-1 TRBD2 - CSAGGSGSPYEQYF TGCAGTGCTGGTGGGAGCGGGAGCCCCTACGAGCAGTACTTC
TRBJ1-2 TRBV20-1 TRBD1 few CSASTGTGSGGYTF TGCAGTGCTAGTACCGGGACAGGGTCGGGTGGCTACACCTTC
TRBJ2-1 TRBV13 TRBD2 few CASSLGPLMAGEIDEQFF TGTGCCAGCAGCTTAGGCCCCTTGATGGCGGGAGAGATCGATGAGCAGTTCTTC
TRBJ2-5 TRBV6-5 - - CASSFGTGNRGTQYF TGTGCCAGCAGTTTCGGGACGGGGAATCGAGGGACCCAGTACTTC
TRBJ1-2 TRBV10-3 - few CAISELESAGYGGYTF TGTGCCATCAGTGAGCTGGAATCGGCAGGGTACGGTGGCTACACCTTC
TRBJ2-1 TRBV6-6 - few CASTPDRYGDQFF TGTGCCAGCACCCCCGATCGGTACGGAGATCAGTTCTTC
TRBJ1-1 TRBV7-9 - - CASSVEADTEAFF TGTGCCAGCAGCGTAGAGGCAGACACTGAAGCTTTCTTT